The T cell receptor beta chain under discussion was sequenced for a study of CD8+CD57+ T cells in acquired aplastic anemia. Study details: The average read count for CD4+ cells in healthy donors was around 11 million.

Overall study findings and caveats: No significant difference in CD8+ Simpson's diversity was found between patients and controls.

Genomic DNA, serving as template, underwent TCR beta VDJ and CDR3 profiling. TCRdb fed the reads into MiXCR, producing one record per CDR3 protein. This sample has some 180,000 distinct CDR3 sequences, with less than 55% found just once. Comments on this clonotype: The antigen is unknown.

The germline V and J ends were trimmed by 3 bases and 3 bases, with 5 bases remaining between them. Germline CDR1 is SEHNR and CDR2 is FQNEAQ (reference sequence). There are 13 residues in the CDR3. This chain links TRBV7-9 with TRBJ2-2, with D possibly matching TRBD1 (5 bases). The sequencing input was sorted CD4+, CD8+, or CD8+CD57+ T cells (not recorded which) from PBMCs. The clonotype originates from a human donor in good health. The CDR3 sequence: CASSLTDTGELFF. The CDR3 DNA sequence: TGTGCCAGCAGCTTGACAGACACCGGGGAGCTGTTTTTT.